This T cell receptor (beta chain) was retrieved from a study of Ad26.COV2.S vaccination and SARS-CoV-2 variants. Per the germline V gene, CDR1 is LNHDA and CDR2 is SQIVND (reference sequence). This CDR3 spans 14 amino acids. V gave up 3 bases and J gave up 7 bases; unmatched junction bases: 8. TCRdb's copy holds only in-frame clones and misses some; the assay was immunoSEQ multiplex PCR. The sample lists approximately 480,000 clones; roughly 85% were seen once. As to treatment: about 20 received Ad26.COV2.S at low or high dose, single or two shots; 5 received placebo; per-sample allocation not given. It was on day 63 after the first vaccine or placebo injection that samples were taken.

This chain joins TRBV19 and TRBJ2-7; 8 bases line up with TRBD2. The sample consisted of peripheral blood, taken in a trial of Ad26.COV2.S vaccine versus placebo. The sequence was obtained from a person between 18 and 65 years old who received the Ad26.COV2.S COVID-19 vaccine or a placebo. CDR3 sequence: CASSIRSGSQEQYF. The CDR3 bases are TGTGCCAGTAGTATCCGCAGCGGGAGTCAGGAGCAGTACTTC.